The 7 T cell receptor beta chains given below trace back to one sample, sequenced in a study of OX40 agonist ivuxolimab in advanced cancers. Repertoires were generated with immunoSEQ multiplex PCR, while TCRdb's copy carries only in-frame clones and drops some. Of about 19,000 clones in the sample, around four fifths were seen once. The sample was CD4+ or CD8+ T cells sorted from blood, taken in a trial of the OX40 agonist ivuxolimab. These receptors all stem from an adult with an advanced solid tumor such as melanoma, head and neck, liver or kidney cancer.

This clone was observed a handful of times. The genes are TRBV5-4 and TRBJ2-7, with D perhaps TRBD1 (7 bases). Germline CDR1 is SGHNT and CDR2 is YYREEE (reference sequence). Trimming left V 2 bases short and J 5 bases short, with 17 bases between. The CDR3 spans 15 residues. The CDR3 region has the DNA TGTGCCAGCAGCTTAGGGGCAGGGGGGAGGCACGAGCAGTACTTC. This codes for CASSLGAGGRHEQYF. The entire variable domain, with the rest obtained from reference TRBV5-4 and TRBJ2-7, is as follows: ETGVTQSPTHLIKTRGQQVTLRCSSQSGHNTVSWYQQALGQGPQFIFQYYREEENGRGNFPPRFSGLQFPNYSSELNVNALELDDSALYLCASSLGAGGRHEQYFGPGTRLTVT.

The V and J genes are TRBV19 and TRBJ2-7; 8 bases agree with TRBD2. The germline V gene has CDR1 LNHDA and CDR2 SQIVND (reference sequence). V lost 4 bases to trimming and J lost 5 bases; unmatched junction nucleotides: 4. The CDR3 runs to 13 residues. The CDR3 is CASSNGGGDEQYF. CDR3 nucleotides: TGTGCCAGTAGTAACGGGGGGGGCGACGAGCAGTACTTC.

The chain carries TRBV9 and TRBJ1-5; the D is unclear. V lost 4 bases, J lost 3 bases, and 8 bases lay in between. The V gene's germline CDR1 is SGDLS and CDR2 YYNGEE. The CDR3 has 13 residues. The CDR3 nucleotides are TGTGCCAGCAGCCCGCAGCTCAATCAGCCCCAGCATTTT. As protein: CASSPQLNQPQHF.

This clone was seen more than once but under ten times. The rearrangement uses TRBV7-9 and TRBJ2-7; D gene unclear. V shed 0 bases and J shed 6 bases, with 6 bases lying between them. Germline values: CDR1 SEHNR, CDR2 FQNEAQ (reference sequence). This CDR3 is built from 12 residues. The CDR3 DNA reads TGTGCCAGCAGCTTAGCGGGTCTCGAGCAGTACTTC. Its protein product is CASSLAGLEQYF.

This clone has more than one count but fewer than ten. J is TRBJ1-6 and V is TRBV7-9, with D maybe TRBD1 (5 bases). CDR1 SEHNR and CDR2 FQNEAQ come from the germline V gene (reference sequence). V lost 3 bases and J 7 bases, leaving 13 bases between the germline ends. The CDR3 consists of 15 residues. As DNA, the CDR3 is TGTGCCAGCAGCTTGACCCTGGGGGGGAATTCACCCCTCCACTTT. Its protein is CASSLTLGGNSPLHF.

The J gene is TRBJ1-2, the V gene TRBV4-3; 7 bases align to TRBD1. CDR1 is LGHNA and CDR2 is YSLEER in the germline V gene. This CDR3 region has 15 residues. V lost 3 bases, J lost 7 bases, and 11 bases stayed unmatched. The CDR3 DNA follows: TGCGCCAGCAGCCAGAGCACAGGGGTCTTGGGTGGCTACACCTTC. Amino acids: CASSQSTGVLGGYTF.

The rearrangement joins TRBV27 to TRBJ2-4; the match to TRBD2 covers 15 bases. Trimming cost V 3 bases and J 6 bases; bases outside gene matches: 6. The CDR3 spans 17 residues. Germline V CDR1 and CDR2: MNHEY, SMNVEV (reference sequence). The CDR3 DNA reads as TGTGCCAGCAGTTTGGGACTAGCGGGAGGAAGTGGAAACATTCAGTACTTC. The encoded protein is CASSLGLAGGSGNIQYF.